This section outlines one T cell receptor beta chain sequence together with its context. Original processing methods: Researchers report that nucleated cell counts were estimated from reference gene primer amplification. TCRdb keeps only in-frame clones here, not all; method: immunoSEQ multiplex PCR. V, J and clone size reflect that table, while D and trimming were determined from the DNA. The sample lists some 370,000 clones; around 87% were seen once. This sample was included in a study of blood T cell repertoires in COVID-19. Study in general: Whether acute or convalescent, the COVID-19 samples came from the United States, Italy and Spain. The cDNA or gDNA used as material had been derived from T cells, B-cell-depleted T cells, or PBMCs.

Per germline, CDR1 SGDLS and CDR2 YYNGEE. The CDR3 is 16 residues long. V was shortened by 3 bases and J by 3 bases, with 15 bases between the two germline ends. What was sequenced was peripheral blood. This sequence originates from a man between 18 and 35 years old with active or convalescent COVID-19. The chain carries TRBV9 and TRBJ2-2; D may be TRBD2 (5 bases). The CDR3, as DNA: TGTGCCAGCAGCGGGTTAGCGAGGACGGACACCGGGGAGCTGTTTTTT. This sequence encodes CASSGLARTDTGELFF.